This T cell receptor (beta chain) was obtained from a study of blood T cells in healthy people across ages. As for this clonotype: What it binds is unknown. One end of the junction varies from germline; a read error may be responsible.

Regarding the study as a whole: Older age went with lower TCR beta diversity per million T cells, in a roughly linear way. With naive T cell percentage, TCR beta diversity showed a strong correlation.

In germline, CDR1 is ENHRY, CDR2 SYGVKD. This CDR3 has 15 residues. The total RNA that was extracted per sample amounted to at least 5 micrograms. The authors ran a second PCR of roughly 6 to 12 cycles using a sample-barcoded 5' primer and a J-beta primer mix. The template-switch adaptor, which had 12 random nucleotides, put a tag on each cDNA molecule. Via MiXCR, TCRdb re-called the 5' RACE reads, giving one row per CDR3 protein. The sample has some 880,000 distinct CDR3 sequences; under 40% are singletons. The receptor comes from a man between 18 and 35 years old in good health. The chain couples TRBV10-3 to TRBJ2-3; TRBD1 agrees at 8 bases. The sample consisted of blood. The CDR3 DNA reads TGTGCCATCAGTACTTCGACAGGGGTAACAGAGACGCAGTATTTT. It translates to CAISTSTGVTETQYF.